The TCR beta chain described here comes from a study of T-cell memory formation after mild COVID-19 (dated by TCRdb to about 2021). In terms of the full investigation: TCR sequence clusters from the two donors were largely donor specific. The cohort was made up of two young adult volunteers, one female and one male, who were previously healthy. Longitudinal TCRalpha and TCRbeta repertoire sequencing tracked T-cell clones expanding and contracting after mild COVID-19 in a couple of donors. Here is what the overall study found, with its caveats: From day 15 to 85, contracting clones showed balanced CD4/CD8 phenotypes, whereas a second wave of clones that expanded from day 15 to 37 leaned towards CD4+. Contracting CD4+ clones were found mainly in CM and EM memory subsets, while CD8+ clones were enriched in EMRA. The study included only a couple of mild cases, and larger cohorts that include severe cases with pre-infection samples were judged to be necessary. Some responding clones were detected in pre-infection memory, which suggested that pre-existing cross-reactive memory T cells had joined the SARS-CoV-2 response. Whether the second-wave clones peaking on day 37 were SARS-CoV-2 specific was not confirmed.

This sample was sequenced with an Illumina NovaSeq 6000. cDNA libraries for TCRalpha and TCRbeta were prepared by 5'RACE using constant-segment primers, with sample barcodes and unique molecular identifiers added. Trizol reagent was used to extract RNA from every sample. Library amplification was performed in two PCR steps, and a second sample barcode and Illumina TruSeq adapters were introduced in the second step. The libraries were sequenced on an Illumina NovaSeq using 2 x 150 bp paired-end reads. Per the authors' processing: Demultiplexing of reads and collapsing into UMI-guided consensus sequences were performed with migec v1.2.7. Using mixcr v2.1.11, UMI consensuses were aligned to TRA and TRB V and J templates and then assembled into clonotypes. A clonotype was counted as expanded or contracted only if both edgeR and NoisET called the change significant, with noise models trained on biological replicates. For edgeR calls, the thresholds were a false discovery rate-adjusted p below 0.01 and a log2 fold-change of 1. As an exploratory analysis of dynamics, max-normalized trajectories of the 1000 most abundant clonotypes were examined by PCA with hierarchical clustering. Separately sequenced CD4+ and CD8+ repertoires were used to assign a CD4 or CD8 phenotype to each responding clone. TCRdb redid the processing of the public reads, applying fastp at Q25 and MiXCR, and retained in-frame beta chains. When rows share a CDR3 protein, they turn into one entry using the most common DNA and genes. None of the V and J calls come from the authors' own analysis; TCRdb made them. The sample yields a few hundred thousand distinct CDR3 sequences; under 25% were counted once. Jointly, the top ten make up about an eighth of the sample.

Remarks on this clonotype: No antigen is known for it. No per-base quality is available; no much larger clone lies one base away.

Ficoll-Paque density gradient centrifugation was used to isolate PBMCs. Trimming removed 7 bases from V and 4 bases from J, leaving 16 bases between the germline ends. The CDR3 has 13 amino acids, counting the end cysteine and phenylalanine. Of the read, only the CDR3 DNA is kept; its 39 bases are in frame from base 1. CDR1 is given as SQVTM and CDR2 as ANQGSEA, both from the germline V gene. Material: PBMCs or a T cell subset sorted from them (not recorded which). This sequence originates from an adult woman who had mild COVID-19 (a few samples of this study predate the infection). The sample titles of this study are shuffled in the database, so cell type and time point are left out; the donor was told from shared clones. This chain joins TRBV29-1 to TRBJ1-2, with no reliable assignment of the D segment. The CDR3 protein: CSAQPGMSYGYTF. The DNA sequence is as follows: TGCAGCGCTCAACCCGGCATGAGCTATGGCTACACCTTC.